The clone carrying this TCR beta chain was counted only a few times. Other nucleotide sequences in the sample specify the same CDR3. These data originate in a study of blood T cell repertoires in COVID-19. V lost 5 bases to trimming and J lost 3 bases, with 14 bases between them. This CDR3 comprises 15 residues. Germline CDR1 SGHTA, CDR2 FQGTGA. Seattle's cohort entered during active infection and was followed longitudinally. In the source study's methods: By means of reference gene primer amplification, nucleated cell counts were estimated. Assay: immunoSEQ multiplex PCR; the TCRdb copy retains only in-frame clones and omits some. V, J and clone size reflect that table, while D and trimming were determined from the DNA. The data contain approximately 110,000 clones, approximately 89% of them singletons.

Sequences were obtained from peripheral blood. The chain carries TRBV7-3 and TRBJ1-3; possibly TRBD1 for D (5 bases). The clonotype comes from a woman aged 55-70 years with COVID-19, enrolled during active disease. CDR3 bases: TGTGCCAGCAGCCCTCAGGGAGGTCTTGGAAACACCATATATTTT. Translated: CASSPQGGLGNTIYF.